The clone carrying this T cell receptor (beta chain) showed up just a few times. The antigen remains undetermined. As part of library construction, unique molecular identifiers were attached to individual cDNA molecules. MiXCR, run by TCRdb on the 5' RACE reads, gives a single entry per CDR3 protein. Among 50,000 to 65,000 distinct CDR3 sequences listed, approximately 13% were seen once. The CDR3 totals 12 residues. Germline V gives CDR1 SGHDT, CDR2 YYEEEE. The ends were cut back, 4 bases at V and 5 bases at J, with 4 bases in the middle. These data belong to a study of early T cells in non-severe SARS-CoV-2 infection. Study in general: The input, bulk RNA from unsorted whole blood, was sequenced, and chains were unpaired. Broader study findings: Database matching using VDJdb favored anti-spike CD8 responses, with private and CD4 specificities left missing.

The genes are TRBV5-6 and TRBJ1-6, with D hard to call. The sequenced sample was whole blood. The clonotype originates from an adult who was a healthcare worker with PCR-confirmed SARS-CoV-2 infection or an uninfected control (not recorded which). Here the CDR3 reads CASSTHNSPLHF. In DNA form, the CDR3 reads TGTGCCAGCAGCACCCATAATTCACCCCTCCACTTT.